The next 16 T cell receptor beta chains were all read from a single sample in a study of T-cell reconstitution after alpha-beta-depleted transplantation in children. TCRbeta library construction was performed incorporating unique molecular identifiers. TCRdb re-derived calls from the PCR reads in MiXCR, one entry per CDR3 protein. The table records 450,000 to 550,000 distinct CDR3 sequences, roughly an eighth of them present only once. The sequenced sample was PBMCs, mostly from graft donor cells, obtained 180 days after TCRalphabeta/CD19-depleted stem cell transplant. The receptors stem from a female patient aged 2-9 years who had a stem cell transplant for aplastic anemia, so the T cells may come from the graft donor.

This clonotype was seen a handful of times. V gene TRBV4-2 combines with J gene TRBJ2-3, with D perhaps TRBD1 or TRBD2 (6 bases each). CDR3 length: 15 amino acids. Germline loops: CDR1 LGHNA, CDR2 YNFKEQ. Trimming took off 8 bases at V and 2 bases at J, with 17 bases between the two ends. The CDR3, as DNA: TGTGCCAGCGGCCCGGGGGCCCAACCCACAGATACGCAGTATTTT. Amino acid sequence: CASGPGAQPTDTQYF.

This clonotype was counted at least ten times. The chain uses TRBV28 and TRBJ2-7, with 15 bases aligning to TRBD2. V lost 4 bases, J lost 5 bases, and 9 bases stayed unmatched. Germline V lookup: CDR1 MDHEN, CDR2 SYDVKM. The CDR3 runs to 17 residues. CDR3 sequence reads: CASSSYGTSGRPHEQYF. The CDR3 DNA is TGTGCCAGCAGTTCCTACGGGACTAGCGGGAGGCCCCACGAGCAGTACTTC.

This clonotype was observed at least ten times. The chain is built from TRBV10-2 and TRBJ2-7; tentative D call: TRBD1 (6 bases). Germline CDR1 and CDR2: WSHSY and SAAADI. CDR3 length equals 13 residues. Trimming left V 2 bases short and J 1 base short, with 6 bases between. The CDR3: CASSETGSYEQYV. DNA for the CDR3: TGCGCCAGCAGTGAGACAGGGTCCTACGAGCAGTACGTC.

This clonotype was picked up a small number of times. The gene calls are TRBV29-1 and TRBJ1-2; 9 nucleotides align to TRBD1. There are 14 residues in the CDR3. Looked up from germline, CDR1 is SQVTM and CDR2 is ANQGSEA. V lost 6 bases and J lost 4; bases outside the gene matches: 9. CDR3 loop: CSVHTGTGSYGYTF. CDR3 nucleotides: TGCAGCGTCCATACCGGGACAGGGAGCTATGGCTACACCTTC.

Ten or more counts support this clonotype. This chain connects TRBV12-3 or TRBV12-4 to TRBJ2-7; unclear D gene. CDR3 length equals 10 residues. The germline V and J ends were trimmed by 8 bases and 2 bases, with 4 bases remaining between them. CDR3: CASGTYEQYF. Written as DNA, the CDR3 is TGTGCCAGCGGTACCTACGAGCAGTACTTC.

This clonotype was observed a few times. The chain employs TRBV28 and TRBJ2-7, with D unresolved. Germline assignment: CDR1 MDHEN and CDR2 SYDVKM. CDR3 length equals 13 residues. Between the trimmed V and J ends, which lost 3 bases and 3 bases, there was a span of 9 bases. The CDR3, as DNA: TGTGCCAGCAGTTTCGGAAGATACTACGAGCAGTACTTC. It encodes CASSFGRYYEQYF.

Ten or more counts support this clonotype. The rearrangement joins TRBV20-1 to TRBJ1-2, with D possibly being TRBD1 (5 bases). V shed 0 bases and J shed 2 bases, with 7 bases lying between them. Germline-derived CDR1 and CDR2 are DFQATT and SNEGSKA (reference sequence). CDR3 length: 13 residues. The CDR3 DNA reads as TGCAGTGCTAGAGATGGGGACAACTATGGCTACACCTTC. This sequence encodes CSARDGDNYGYTF.

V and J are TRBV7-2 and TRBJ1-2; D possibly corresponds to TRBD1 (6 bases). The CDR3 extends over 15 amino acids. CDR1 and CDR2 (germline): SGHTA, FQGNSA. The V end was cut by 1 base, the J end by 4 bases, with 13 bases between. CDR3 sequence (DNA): TGTGCCAGCAGCTTAGATACAGGGATGGGCTATGGCTACACCTTC. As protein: CASSLDTGMGYGYTF.

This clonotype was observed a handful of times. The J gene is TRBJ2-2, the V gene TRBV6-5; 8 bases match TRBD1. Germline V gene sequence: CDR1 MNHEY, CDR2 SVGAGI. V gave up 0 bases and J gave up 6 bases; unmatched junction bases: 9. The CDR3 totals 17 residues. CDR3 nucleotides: TGTGCCAGCAGTTACTCCCCCCGGACAGGGAAGGCCGGGGAGCTGTTTTTT. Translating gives CASSYSPRTGKAGELFF.

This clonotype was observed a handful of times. The CDR3 sequence: CASSSMFRDTEAFF. Here the CDR3 DNA reads TGTGCCAGCAGCTCGATGTTTAGGGACACTGAAGCTTTCTTT. The J gene is TRBJ1-1, the V gene TRBV5-5, with D hard to call. Germline CDR1 SGHKS, CDR2 YYEKEE (reference sequence). Trimming shortened V by 3 bases and J by 3 bases, and 12 bases separated the two germline ends. The CDR3 runs 14 residues.

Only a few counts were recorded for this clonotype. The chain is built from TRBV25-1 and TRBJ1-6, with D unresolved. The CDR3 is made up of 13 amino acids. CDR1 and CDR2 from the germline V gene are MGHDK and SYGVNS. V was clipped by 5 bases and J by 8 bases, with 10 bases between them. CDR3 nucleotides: TGTGCCAGCAGTAGACCTGGGTATTCACCCCTCCACTTT. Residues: CASSRPGYSPLHF.

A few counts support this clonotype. For the CDR3, the DNA is TGTGCCAGCGACTCCGGGACACTAGTGAATGAGCAGTTCTTC. Residues: CASDSGTLVNEQFF. This chain uses TRBV2 with TRBJ2-1; TRBD1 is a possible D gene (6 bases). V lost 8 bases, J lost 7 bases, and 18 bases lay in between. This CDR3 contains 14 residues. CDR1 is SNHLY, CDR2 FYNNEI, per germline.

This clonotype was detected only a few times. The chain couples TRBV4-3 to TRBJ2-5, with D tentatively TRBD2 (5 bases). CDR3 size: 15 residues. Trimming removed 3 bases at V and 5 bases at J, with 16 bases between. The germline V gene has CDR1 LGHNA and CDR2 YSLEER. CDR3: CASSHAVTRGETQYF. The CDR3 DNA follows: TGCGCCAGCAGCCACGCAGTGACAAGAGGGGAGACCCAGTACTTC.

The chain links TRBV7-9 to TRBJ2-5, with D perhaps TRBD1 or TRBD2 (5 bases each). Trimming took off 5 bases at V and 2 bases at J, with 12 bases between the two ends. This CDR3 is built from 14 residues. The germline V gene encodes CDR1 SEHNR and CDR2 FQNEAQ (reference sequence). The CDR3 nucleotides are TGTGCCAGCAGCCCCGGGACCCGACAAGAGACCCAGTACTTC. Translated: CASSPGTRQETQYF.

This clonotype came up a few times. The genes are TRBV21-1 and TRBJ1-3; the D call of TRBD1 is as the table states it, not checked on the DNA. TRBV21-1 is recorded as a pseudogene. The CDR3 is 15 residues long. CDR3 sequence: CASSSPRCSGNTIYF. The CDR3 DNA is TGTGCCAGCAGCTCCCCCCGGTGCTCTGGAAACACCATATATTTT.

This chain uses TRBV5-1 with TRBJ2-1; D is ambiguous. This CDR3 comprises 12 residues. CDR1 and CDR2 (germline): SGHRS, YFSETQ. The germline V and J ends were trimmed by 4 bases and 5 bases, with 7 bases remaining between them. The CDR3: CASSAPNNEQFF. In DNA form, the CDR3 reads TGCGCCAGCAGCGCTCCTAACAATGAGCAGTTCTTC.